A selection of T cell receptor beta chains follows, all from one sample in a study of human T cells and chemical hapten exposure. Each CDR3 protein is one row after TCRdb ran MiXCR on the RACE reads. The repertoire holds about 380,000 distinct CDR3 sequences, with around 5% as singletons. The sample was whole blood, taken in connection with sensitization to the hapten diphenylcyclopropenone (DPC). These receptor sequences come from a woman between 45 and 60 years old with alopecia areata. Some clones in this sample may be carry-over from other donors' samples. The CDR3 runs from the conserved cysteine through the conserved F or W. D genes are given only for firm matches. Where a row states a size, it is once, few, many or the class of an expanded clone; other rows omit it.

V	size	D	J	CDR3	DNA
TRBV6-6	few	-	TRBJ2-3	CASSYGTPGGTDTQYF	TGTGCCAGCAGTTACGGGACGCCCGGCGGCACAGATACGCAGTATTTT
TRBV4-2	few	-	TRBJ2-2	CASSQNRDTGTGELFF	TGTGCCAGCAGCCAAAACCGGGACACCGGCACCGGGGAGCTGTTTTTT
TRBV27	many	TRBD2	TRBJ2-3	CASSLRRELADTQYF	TGTGCCAGCAGTTTAAGGCGGGAGTTGGCAGATACGCAGTATTTT
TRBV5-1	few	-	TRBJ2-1	CASSAIVSEQFF	TGCGCCAGCAGCGCCATTGTTAGTGAGCAGTTCTTC
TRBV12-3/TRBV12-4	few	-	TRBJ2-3	CASSLREDTQYF	TGTGCCAGCAGTTTAAGGGAAGATACGCAGTATTTT
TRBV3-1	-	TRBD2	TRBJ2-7	CASSQDRTSSHEQYF	TGTGCCAGCAGCCAAGATCGGACTAGCTCCCACGAGCAGTACTTC
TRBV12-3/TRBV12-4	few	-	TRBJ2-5	CASSTGTLQETQYF	TGTGCCAGCAGTACCGGGACATTACAAGAGACCCAGTACTTC
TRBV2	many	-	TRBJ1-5	CASRDTGPGQPQHF	TGTGCCAGCAGGGATACAGGGCCAGGACAGCCCCAGCATTTT
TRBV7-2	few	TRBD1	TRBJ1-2	CASSSGTGGIDGYTF	TGTGCCAGCAGCTCCGGGACAGGGGGGATCGATGGCTACACCTTC
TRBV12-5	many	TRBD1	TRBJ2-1	CASGFLLGQGIHEQFF	TGTGCTAGTGGTTTCCTCCTGGGACAGGGTATTCATGAGCAGTTCTTC
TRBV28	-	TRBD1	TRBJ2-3	CASSRGVQGADTQYF	TGTGCCAGCAGCCGAGGTGTCCAGGGGGCAGATACGCAGTATTTT
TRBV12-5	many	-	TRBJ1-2	CASGQTNYGYTF	TGTGCTAGTGGACAAACTAACTATGGCTACACCTTC
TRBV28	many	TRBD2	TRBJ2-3	CASSLGGLAGVSDTQYF	TGTGCCAGCAGTTTGGGGGGACTAGCGGGAGTTTCAGATACGCAGTATTTT
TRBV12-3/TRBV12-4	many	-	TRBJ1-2	CASSFGSGGAYGYTF	TGTGCCAGCAGTTTCGGTTCCGGGGGAGCCTATGGCTACACCTTC
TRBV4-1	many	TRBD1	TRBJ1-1	CASSARQGVNTEAFF	TGCGCCAGCAGCGCACGACAGGGGGTCAACACTGAAGCTTTCTTT
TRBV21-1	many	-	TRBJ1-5	CASSKVRDNYSNQPQHF	TGTGCCAGCAGCAAAGTCCGAGACAATTATAGCAATCAGCCCCAGCATTTT
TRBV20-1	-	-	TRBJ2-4	CSASPPRGANIQYF	TGCAGTGCTAGCCCCCCGAGGGGGGCCAACATTCAGTACTTC
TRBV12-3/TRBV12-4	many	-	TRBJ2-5	CASSLPREGQETQYF	TGTGCCAGCAGTTTACCCCGCGAGGGGCAAGAGACCCAGTACTTC
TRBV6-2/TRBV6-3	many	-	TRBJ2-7	CASVGTGPPLQQYF	TGTGCCAGCGTGGGTACGGGACCGCCCCTGCAGCAGTACTTC
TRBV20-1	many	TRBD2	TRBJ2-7	CSARPSGLAGGRYEQYF	TGCAGTGCTAGACCCTCCGGACTAGCGGGAGGGAGGTACGAGCAGTACTTC
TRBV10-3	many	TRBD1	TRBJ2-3	CAISDRQGATDTQYF	TGTGCCATCAGTGATAGACAGGGGGCCACAGATACGCAGTATTTT
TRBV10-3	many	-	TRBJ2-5	CAISRDPETQYF	TGTGCCATCAGCAGGGATCCAGAGACCCAGTACTTC
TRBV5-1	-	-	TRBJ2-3	CASRMTASTDTQYF	TGCGCCAGCAGGATGACAGCTAGCACAGATACGCAGTATTTT
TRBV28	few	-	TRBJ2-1	CASFGPGTTKFF	-
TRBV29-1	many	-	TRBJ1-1	CSAGQWAEAFF	TGCAGCGCGGGACAATGGGCTGAAGCTTTCTTT
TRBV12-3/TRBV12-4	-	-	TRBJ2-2	CASGGLVGELFF	TGTGCCAGCGGGGGGCTGGTCGGGGAGCTGTTTTTT
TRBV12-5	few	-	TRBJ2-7	CASGPGTPPPVIQYF	TGTGCTAGTGGTCCCGGTACCCCCCCACCGGTTATACAGTACTTC
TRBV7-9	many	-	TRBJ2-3	CASSQKGPTDTQYF	TGTGCCAGCAGCCAAAAGGGCCCCACAGATACGCAGTATTTT
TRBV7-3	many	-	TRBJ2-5	CASSPGMAGETQYF	TGTGCCAGCAGCCCGGGCATGGCAGGGGAGACCCAGTACTTC
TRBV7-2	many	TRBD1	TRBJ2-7	CASSSRGQGSSYEQYF	TGTGCCAGCAGCTCACGGGGACAGGGAAGCTCCTACGAGCAGTACTTC
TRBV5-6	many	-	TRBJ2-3	CASSLVRGVTDTQYF	TGTGCCAGCAGCTTGGTTAGGGGGGTCACAGATACGCAGTATTTT
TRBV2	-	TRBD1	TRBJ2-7	CASSNGQGAYYEQYF	TGTGCCAGCAGTAACGGACAGGGGGCTTACTACGAGCAGTACTTC
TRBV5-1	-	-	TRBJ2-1	CTSSSSSYNEQFF	TGCACCAGCAGCTCGAGCTCCTACAATGAGCAGTTCTTC
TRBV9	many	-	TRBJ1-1	CASSSQIGVNTEAFF	TGTGCCAGCAGCTCCCAAATAGGAGTGAACACTGAAGCTTTCTTT
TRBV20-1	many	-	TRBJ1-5	CSARRASLRGQPQHF	TGCAGTGCGCGCCGCGCCTCACTGAGAGGTCAGCCCCAGCATTTT
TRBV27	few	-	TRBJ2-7	CASSLTRRGYEQYF	TGTGCCAGCAGTTTGACTAGAAGAGGGTACGAGCAGTACTTC
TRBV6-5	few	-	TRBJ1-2	CASSYSRSDYGYTF	TGTGCCAGCAGTTACTCGAGGAGTGACTATGGCTACACCTTC
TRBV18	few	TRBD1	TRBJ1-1	CASSPRPGTGESDTEAFF	TGTGCCAGCTCACCCCGTCCCGGGACAGGGGAATCGGACACTGAAGCTTTCTTT
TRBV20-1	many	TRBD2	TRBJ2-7	CSARPGLAALGQYF	TGCAGTGCGCGACCGGGACTAGCTGCCTTGGGGCAGTACTTC
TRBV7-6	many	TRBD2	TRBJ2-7	CASSSGRTYEQYF	TGTGCCAGCAGCAGCGGGAGAACCTACGAGCAGTACTTC
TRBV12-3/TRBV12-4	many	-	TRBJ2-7	CASSLATVLGDEQYF	TGTGCCAGCAGTTTAGCGACGGTGCTGGGCGACGAGCAGTACTTC
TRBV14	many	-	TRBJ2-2	CASSQDAEGLDTGELFF	TGTGCCAGCAGCCAAGATGCGGAAGGTTTGGACACCGGGGAGCTGTTTTTT
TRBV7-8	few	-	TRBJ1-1	CASSPTREGNTEAFF	TGTGCCAGCAGCCCCACGCGGGAGGGGAACACTGAAGCTTTCTTT
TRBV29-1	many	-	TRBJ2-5	CSVSPGSAETQYF	TGCAGCGTCTCCCCCGGGAGTGCAGAGACCCAGTACTTC
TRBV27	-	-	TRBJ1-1	CASSFFKGGTEAFF	TGTGCCAGCAGTTTCTTTAAGGGCGGTACTGAAGCTTTCTTT
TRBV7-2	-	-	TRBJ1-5	CASSPWGDQPQHF	TGTGCCAGCAGCCCATGGGGGGATCAGCCCCAGCATTTT
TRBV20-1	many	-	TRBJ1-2	CSARVPSDYGYTF	TGCAGTGCTAGAGTTCCTTCCGACTATGGCTACACCTTC
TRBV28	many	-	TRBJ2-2	CASSLVSGELFF	TGTGCCAGCAGTTTAGTCTCCGGGGAGCTGTTTTTT
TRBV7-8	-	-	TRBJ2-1	CASSLAQGGSYNEQFF	TGTGCCAGCAGCTTAGCGCAGGGGGGCTCCTACAATGAGCAGTTCTTC
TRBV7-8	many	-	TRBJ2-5	CASSFPTTQETQYF	TGTGCCAGCAGCTTTCCGACTACTCAAGAGACCCAGTACTTC
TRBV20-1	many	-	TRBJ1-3	CSARERAGGNTIYF	TGCAGTGCTAGAGAACGGGCCGGGGGAAACACCATATATTTT
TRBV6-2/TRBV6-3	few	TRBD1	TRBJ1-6	CASSYEGADSPLHF	TGTGCCAGCAGTTACGAGGGGGCAGATTCACCCCTCCACTTT
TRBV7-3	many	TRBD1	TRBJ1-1	CASSPTGQGIILLRNTEAFF	TGTGCCAGCAGCCCAACGGGACAGGGGATTATATTGCTAAGGAACACTGAAGCTTTCTTT
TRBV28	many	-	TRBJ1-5	CASSARGVDYTQHF	TGTGCCAGCAGTGCAAGAGGGGTGGACTATACCCAGCATTTT